This is a list of T cell receptor beta chains from one sample in a study of neurological immune-mediated disorders. Using its own MiXCR run on the 5' RACE reads, TCRdb lists one record per CDR3 protein. The data hold about 87,000 distinct CDR3 sequences, with 3% to 4% observed a single time. The sequenced sample was PBMCs. The receptors originated from a woman in her forties or fifties with multiple sclerosis. Each CDR3 is given with its conserved first and last residue. D genes are given only for firm matches. Expanded clones are given a class, and other clones once, few, many or no size at all.

>many|-|TRBV5-1|TRBJ2-5
CASSTTGRPQETQYF
TGCGCCAGCAGCACAACAGGCCGCCCTCAGGAGACCCAGTACTTC
>many|TRBD1|TRBV7-9|TRBJ2-2
CASSLGQAGELFF
TGTGCCAGCAGCCTCGGACAGGCCGGGGAGCTGTTTTTT
>many|-|TRBV7-2|TRBJ1-2
CASSLGGAGYGYTF
TGTGCCAGCAGCTTGGGGGGCGCGGGCTATGGCTACACCTTC
>many|TRBD1|TRBV5-8|TRBJ2-1
CASSTRTGWGEQFF
TGTGCCAGCAGCACCCGGACAGGCTGGGGTGAGCAGTTCTTC
>many|-|TRBV5-6|TRBJ2-5
CASSSRAGYQETQYF
TGTGCCAGCAGCTCCCGTGCAGGGTACCAAGAGACCCAGTACTTC
>-|-|TRBV21-1|TRBJ2-4
CASSKLGTGGAKNIQYF
TGTGCCAGCAGCAAATTGGGGACCGGGGGTGCCAAAAACATTCAGTACTTC
>many|TRBD2|TRBV20-1|TRBJ2-7
CSASSGGPGEQYF
TGCAGTGCTAGCTCGGGGGGACCGGGCGAGCAGTACTTC
>many|-|TRBV18|TRBJ1-6
CASSPSAALVSPLHF
TGTGCCAGCTCACCCAGCGCAGCTTTGGTTTCACCCCTCCACTTT
>many|-|TRBV18|TRBJ2-6
CASSPGPVMSGANVLTF
TGTGCCAGCTCACCAGGTCCGGTGATGAGTGGGGCCAACGTCCTGACTTTC
>many|-|TRBV9|TRBJ1-6
CASSVVPAVNSPLHF
TGTGCCAGCAGCGTAGTTCCAGCTGTCAATTCACCCCTCCACTTT
>many|-|TRBV7-2|TRBJ1-1
CASSSTRTEAFF
TGTGCCAGCAGCTCCACGCGGACTGAAGCTTTCTTT
>many|-|TRBV15|TRBJ1-5
CATSRGRGSSNQPQHF
TGTGCCACCAGCAGAGGTCGGGGTTCAAGCAATCAGCCCCAGCATTTT